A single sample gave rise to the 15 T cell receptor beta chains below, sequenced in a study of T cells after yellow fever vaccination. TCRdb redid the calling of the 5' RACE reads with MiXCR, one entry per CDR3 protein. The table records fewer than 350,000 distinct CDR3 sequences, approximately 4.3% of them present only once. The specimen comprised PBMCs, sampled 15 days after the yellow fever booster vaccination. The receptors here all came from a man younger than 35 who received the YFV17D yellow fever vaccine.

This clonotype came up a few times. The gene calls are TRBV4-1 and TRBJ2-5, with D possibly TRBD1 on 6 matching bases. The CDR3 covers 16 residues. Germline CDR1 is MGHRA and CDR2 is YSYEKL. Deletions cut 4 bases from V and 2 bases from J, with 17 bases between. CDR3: CASSRSSTGGQETQYF. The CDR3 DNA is TGCGCCAGCAGCCGCTCCTCGACAGGTGGGCAAGAGACCCAGTACTTC.

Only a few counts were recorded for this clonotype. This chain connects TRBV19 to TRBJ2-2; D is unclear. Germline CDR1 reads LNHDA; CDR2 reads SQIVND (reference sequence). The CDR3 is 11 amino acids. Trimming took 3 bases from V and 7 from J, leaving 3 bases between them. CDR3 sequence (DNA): TGTGCCAGTAGTATTATCGGGGAGCTGTTTTTT. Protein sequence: CASSIIGELFF.

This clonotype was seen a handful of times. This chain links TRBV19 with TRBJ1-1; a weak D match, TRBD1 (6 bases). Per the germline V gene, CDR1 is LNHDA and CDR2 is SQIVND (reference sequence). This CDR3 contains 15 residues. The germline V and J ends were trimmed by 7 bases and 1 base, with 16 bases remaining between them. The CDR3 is CASTLQGSGNTEAFF. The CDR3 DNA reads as TGTGCCAGTACCTTACAGGGTAGTGGGAACACTGAAGCTTTCTTT.

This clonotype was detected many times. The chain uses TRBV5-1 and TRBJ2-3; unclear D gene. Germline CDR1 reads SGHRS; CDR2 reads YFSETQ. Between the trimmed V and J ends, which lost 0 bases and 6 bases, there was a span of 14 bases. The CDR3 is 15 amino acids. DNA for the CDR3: TGCGCCAGCAGCTTGGCCTCCGTCCTGCGGGATACGCAGTATTTT. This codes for CASSLASVLRDTQYF.

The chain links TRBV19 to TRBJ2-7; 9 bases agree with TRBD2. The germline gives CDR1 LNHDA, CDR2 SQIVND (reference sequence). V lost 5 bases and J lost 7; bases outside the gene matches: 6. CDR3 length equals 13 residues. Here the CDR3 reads CASSELAGEEQYV. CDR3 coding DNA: TGTGCCAGTAGTGAATTAGCGGGGGAGGAGCAGTACGTC.

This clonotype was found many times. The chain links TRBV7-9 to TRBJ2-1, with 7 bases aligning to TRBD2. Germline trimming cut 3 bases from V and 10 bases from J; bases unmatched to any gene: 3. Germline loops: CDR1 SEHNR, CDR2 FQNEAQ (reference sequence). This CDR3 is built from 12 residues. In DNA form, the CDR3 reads TGTGCCAGCAGCTTGGCTAGCGGAGAGCAGTTCTTC. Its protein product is CASSLASGEQFF.

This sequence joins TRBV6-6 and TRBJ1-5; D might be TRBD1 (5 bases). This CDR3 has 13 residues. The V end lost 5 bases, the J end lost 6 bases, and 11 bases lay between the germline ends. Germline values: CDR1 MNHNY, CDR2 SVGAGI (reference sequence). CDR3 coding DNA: TGTGCCAGCAGTGGGCAGGGCATTCAGCCCCAGCATTTT. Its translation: CASSGQGIQPQHF.

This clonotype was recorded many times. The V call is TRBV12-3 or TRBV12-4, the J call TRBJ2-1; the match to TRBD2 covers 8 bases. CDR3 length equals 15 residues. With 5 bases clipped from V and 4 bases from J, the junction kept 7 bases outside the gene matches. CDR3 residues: CASSPSGGFYNEQFF. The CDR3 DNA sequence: TGTGCCAGCAGTCCCAGCGGGGGCTTTTACAATGAGCAGTTCTTC.

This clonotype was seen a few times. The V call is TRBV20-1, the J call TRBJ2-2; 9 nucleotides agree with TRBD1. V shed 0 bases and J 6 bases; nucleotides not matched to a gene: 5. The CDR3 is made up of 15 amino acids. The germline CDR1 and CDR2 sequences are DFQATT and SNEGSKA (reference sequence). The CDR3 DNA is TGCAGTGCTAGAGATTATACAGGGGGCCCCGGGGAGCTGTTTTTT. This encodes CSARDYTGGPGELFF.

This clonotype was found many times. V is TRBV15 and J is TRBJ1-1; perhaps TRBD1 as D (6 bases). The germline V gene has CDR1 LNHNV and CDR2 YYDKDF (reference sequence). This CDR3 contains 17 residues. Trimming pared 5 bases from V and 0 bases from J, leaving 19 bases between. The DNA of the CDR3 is TGTGCCACCAGCGCCCGGCGGGGGCTCTCCCTGAACACTGAAGCTTTCTTT. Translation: CATSARRGLSLNTEAFF.

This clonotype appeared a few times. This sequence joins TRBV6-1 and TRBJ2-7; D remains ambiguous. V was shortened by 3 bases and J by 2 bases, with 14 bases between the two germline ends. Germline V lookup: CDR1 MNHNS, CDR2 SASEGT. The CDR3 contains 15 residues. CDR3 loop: CASSEAASSAYEQYV. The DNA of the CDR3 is TGTGCCAGCAGTGAGGCAGCGTCTAGTGCCTACGAGCAGTACGTC.

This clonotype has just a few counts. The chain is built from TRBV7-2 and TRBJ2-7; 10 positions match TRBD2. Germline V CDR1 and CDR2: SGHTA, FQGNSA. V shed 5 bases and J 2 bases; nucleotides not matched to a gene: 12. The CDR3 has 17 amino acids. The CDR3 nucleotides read TGTGCCAGCAGCCGTGTCCTAGCGGGGGCCACCCCCTACGAGCAGTACTTC. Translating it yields CASSRVLAGATPYEQYF.

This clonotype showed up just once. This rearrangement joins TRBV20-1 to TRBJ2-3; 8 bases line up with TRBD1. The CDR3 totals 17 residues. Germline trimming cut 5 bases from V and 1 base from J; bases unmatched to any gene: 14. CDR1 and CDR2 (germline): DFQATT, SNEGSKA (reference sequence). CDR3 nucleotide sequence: TGCAGTGCTCCCCAGGGGGCGTACGGGCTACGCACAGATACGCAGTATTTT. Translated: CSAPQGAYGLRTDTQYF.

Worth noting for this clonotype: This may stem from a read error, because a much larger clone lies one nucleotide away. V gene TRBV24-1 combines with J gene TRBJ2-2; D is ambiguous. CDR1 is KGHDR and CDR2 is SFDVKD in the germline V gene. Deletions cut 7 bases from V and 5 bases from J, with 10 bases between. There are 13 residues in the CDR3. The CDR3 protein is CATRSPETGELFF. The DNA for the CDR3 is TGTGCCACCAGAAGTCCAGAGACCGGGGAGCTGTTTTTT.

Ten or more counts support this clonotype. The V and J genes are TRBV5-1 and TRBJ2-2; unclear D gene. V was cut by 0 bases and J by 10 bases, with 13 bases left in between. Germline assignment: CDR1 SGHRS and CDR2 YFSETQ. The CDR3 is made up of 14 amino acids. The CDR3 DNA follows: TGCGCCAGCAGCTTGGCGGCCCCCACCCAGGAGCTGTTTTTT. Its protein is CASSLAAPTQELFF.